This TCR beta chain originates from a study of blood T cell repertoires in COVID-19. In terms of age and location, participants ranged from roughly 18 to 89 years and lived in about two dozen US areas. Cohorts were determined from participant-reported clinical history. Sequenced by immunoSEQ multiplex PCR; TCRdb stores in-frame clones only, minus some. The sample lists approximately 230,000 clones, 70% to 90% seen once, with roughly 14% in the top ten. This TCR was sampled from a woman in her forties or fifties with acute COVID-19. The sequenced sample was PBMCs or T cells enriched from blood (not recorded which).

The CDR3 here is CASSPRGQLTYNEQFF. CDR3 nucleotides: TGTGCCAGCAGCCCACGCGGCCAGCTAACCTACAATGAGCAGTTCTTC. The J gene is TRBJ2-1, the V gene TRBV28; D remains unclear. The CDR3 totals 16 residues. Germline lookup yields CDR1 MDHEN and CDR2 SYDVKM. Trimming took 6 bases from V and 2 from J, leaving 17 bases between them.